Below, 20 T cell receptor beta chains from the same sample are listed, as sequenced in a study of beta chain features in type 1 diabetes. Expressed TCRB transcripts got sequenced, as all isolated RNA was reverse transcribed. Here immunoSEQ multiplex PCR was the method, and the copy in TCRdb shows in-frame clones only, minus some. The table has hundreds of thousands of clones, around a sixth seen once. The sample consisted of naive CD4+ T cells from blood. These receptor sequences come from a man between 18 and 35 years old in good health.

The chain joins TRBV30 to TRBJ2-5; the match to TRBD1 covers 8 bases. The length of the CDR3 is 15 residues. V was clipped by 4 bases and J by 4 bases; unmatched bases: 11. Germline V gene lookup returns CDR1 GTSNPN and CDR2 SVGIG (reference sequence). In DNA, the CDR3 is TGTGCCTGGAACCCAAGACAGGGGTCTGGAGAGACCCAGTACTTC. The encoded protein is CAWNPRQGSGETQYF.

This clone was seen a handful of times. Other DNA sequences in this sample translate to the same CDR3. The chain couples TRBV18 to TRBJ1-5, with a possible D match to TRBD1 (5 bases). CDR1 is KGHSH and CDR2 is LQKENI in the germline V gene. V gave up 2 bases and J gave up 4 bases, with 6 bases separating them. The CDR3 is 13 residues long. CDR3 DNA sequence: TGTGCCAGCTCACCAGACAGAAATCAGCCCCAGCATTTT. Translation: CASSPDRNQPQHF.

This clone turned up a few times. The rearrangement links TRBV6-9 to TRBJ2-2, with TRBD1 matching 11 bases. Germline V gene data show CDR1 as MNHGY and CDR2 as SVAAGI. V was pared by 5 bases and J by 3 bases, with 8 bases of the junction left unmatched. CDR3 length: 17 residues. This chain's CDR3 is CASSPPGTGGYTGELFF. The CDR3 bases are TGTGCCAGCAGTCCCCCCGGGACAGGGGGGTACACCGGGGAGCTGTTTTTT.

This chain joins TRBV9 and TRBJ2-1, with D uncertain. CDR3 size: 17 residues. The germline V gene has CDR1 SGDLS and CDR2 YYNGEE. Trimming removed 3 bases from V and 1 base from J, with 17 bases in between. CDR3 nucleotides: TGTGCCAGCAGCGCCGGCGCTGGAGTAGGGTCCTACAATGAGCAGTTCTTC. It specifies CASSAGAGVGSYNEQFF.

This clone appeared a few times. V is TRBV7-9 and J is TRBJ2-5; 12 bases fit TRBD2. CDR3 length: 16 residues. The germline V gene encodes CDR1 SEHNR and CDR2 FQNEAQ (reference sequence). V gave up 5 bases and J gave up 4 bases; unmatched junction bases: 8. The CDR3 region is CASSPLAGGRRETQYF. Written as DNA, the CDR3 is TGTGCCAGCAGCCCTCTAGCGGGGGGGCGTCGAGAGACCCAGTACTTC.

This clone was seen a few times. The J gene is TRBJ1-1, the V gene TRBV20-1, with no clear D. V dropped 8 bases and J dropped 1 base, with 8 bases sitting between them. CDR1 DFQATT and CDR2 SNEGSKA come from the germline V gene (reference sequence). This CDR3 comprises 11 residues. The CDR3 loop reads CSSRTNTEAFF. CDR3 DNA: TGCAGTAGCCGGACGAACACTGAAGCTTTCTTT.

This clone has just a few counts. The V call is TRBV7-2, the J call TRBJ1-2, with 7 bases that match TRBD1. CDR1 is SGHTA, CDR2 FQGNSA, per germline. V shed 5 bases and J 0 bases; nucleotides not matched to a gene: 3. This CDR3 spans 14 amino acids. DNA of the CDR3: TGTGCCAGCAGCCCGGACAGGCCTAACTATGGCTACACCTTC. The encoded protein is CASSPDRPNYGYTF.

This clone was recorded a few times. V gene TRBV5-1 combines with J gene TRBJ2-3, with D uncertain. This CDR3 comprises 17 residues. V lost 0 bases and J 1 base, leaving 15 bases between the germline ends. Germline lookup yields CDR1 SGHRS and CDR2 YFSETQ. The CDR3 protein is CASSLGRSEWGTDTQYF. The CDR3 DNA follows: TGCGCCAGCAGCTTGGGGCGGAGTGAATGGGGCACAGATACGCAGTATTTT.

This chain connects TRBV6-5 to TRBJ2-5; D uncertain. The CDR3 loop spans 13 amino acids. Germline assignment: CDR1 MNHEY and CDR2 SVGAGI. V dropped 6 bases and J dropped 7 bases, with 15 bases sitting between them. The CDR3 nucleotides are TGTGCCAGCAGACTCCTCGGTGTCTCGACCCAGTACTTC. It translates to CASRLLGVSTQYF.

This clone was observed a few times. This chain connects TRBV7-2 to TRBJ2-3; 9 nucleotides match TRBD1. The J segment lost 2 bases and the V segment lost 5 bases, leaving 11 bases of the junction unmatched. This CDR3 is built from 17 residues. Germline CDR1 reads SGHTA; CDR2 reads FQGNSA. The DNA of the CDR3 is TGTGCCAGCAGCCCGAACTACAGGGGGCGCTACACAGATACGCAGTATTTT. Amino acid sequence: CASSPNYRGRYTDTQYF.

This clone was recorded a few times. CDR3 sequence: CASSQQGADTQYF. For the CDR3, the DNA is TGTGCCAGCAGCCAACAGGGAGCAGATACGCAGTATTTT. The chain joins TRBV5-6 to TRBJ2-3; D might be TRBD1 (6 bases). The ends were cut back, 4 bases at V and 4 bases at J, with 10 bases in the middle. Germline CDR1 SGHDT, CDR2 YYEEEE. The CDR3 loop spans 13 amino acids.

In this sample, this clone turned up a few times. The chain uses TRBV7-8 and TRBJ1-1; perhaps TRBD1 as D (5 bases). The V gene's germline CDR1 is SGHVS and CDR2 FQNEAQ. The ends were cut back, 4 bases at V and 1 base at J, with 13 bases in the middle. The CDR3 is 15 amino acids. This CDR3 reads CASSSAGLKNTEAFF. The CDR3 DNA sequence: TGTGCCAGCAGCTCCGCAGGGCTAAAGAACACTGAAGCTTTCTTT.

The chain uses TRBV7-9 and TRBJ1-2, with D possibly matching TRBD1 (6 bases). Germline V CDR1 and CDR2: SEHNR, FQNEAQ (reference sequence). With 2 bases removed from V and 5 bases from J, the gap between germline ends came to 9 bases. The CDR3 is 13 amino acids. The CDR3 DNA reads as TGTGCCAGCAGCTTACAGGGGACTTATGGCTACACCTTC. Translated: CASSLQGTYGYTF.

V gene TRBV13 combines with J gene TRBJ1-1; a weak D match, TRBD1 (5 bases). This CDR3 is built from 14 residues. Deletions cut 0 bases from V and 7 bases from J, with 12 bases between. Germline V gene lookup returns CDR1 PRHDT and CDR2 FYEKMQ (reference sequence). CDR3 DNA sequence: TGTGCCAGCAGCTTAGGCCGTAGGGGCGTTGAAGCTTTCTTT. As protein: CASSLGRRGVEAFF.

This clone was counted between two and nine times. This chain links TRBV28 with TRBJ2-3; possibly TRBD1 for D (5 bases). The CDR3 extends over 15 amino acids. Germline CDR1 and CDR2: MDHEN and SYDVKM. The ends were cut back, 4 bases at V and 8 bases at J, with 19 bases in the middle. CDR3 sequence: CASSSGRAYWGTQYF. The CDR3 DNA is TGTGCCAGCAGTTCGGGCAGGGCCTACTGGGGTACGCAGTATTTT. The full variable domain, with the rest looked up from reference TRBV28 and TRBJ2-3, is DVKVTQSSRYLVKRTGEKVFLECVQDMDHENMFWYRQDPGLGLRLIYFSYDVKMKEKGDIPEGYSVSREKKERFSLILESASTNQTSMYLCASSSGRAYWGTQYFGPGTRLTVL.

In this sample, this clone turned up a few times. J is TRBJ2-5 and V is TRBV9; TRBD2 is a possible D gene (7 bases). Between the trimmed V and J ends, which lost 0 bases and 1 base, there was a span of 16 bases. The CDR3 is 17 amino acids. CDR1 and CDR2 from the germline V gene are SGDLS and YYNGEE. The CDR3 bases are TGTGCCAGCAGCGTAGCTATGGGGGGGGGCCCCCAAGAGACCCAGTACTTC. Translation gives CASSVAMGGGPQETQYF. Combining the CDR3 with reference TRBV9 and TRBJ2-5 gives the whole variable domain DSGVTQTPKHLITATGQRVTLRCSPRSGDLSVYWYQQSLDQGLQFLIQYYNGEERAKGNILERFSAQQFPDLHSELNLSSLELGDSALYFCASSVAMGGGPQETQYFGPGTRLLVL.

This chain connects TRBV7-2 to TRBJ1-2; D remains unclear. The length of the CDR3 is 13 residues. Germline V CDR1 and CDR2: SGHTA, FQGNSA. The V and J ends lost 0 bases and 4 bases respectively, with 6 bases between them. The CDR3 is CASSLAGIYGYTF. CDR3 nucleotides: TGTGCCAGCAGCTTAGCTGGGATCTATGGCTACACCTTC.

The V gene is TRBV11-1, the J gene TRBJ2-1, with D perhaps assigned TRBD1 or TRBD2 (6 bases each). Germline V gene data show CDR1 as SGHAT and CDR2 as FQDESV (reference sequence). The CDR3 runs to 17 residues. The ends were cut back, 1 base at V and 8 bases at J, with 21 bases in the middle. CDR3 DNA: TGTGCCAGCAGCTTAGTTCTAAACCTAGGGGGGTCGGATGAGCAGTTCTTC. It translates to CASSLVLNLGGSDEQFF.

Points on this clone: Other DNA sequences in the sample encode the same CDR3. The chain combines TRBV6-6 with TRBJ1-1; D is possibly TRBD1 (6 bases). This CDR3 has 14 amino acids. The germline CDR1 and CDR2 sequences are MNHNY and SVGAGI (reference sequence). Trimming stripped 0 bases from V and 1 base from J, with 6 bases between. The CDR3 nucleotides read TGTGCCAGCAGTTACTCAGGGGGGAACACTGAAGCTTTCTTT. Amino acids: CASSYSGGNTEAFF.

This clone was counted only a few times. V is TRBV27 and J is TRBJ1-4; 7 nucleotides align to TRBD1. Germline values: CDR1 MNHEY, CDR2 SMNVEV (reference sequence). This CDR3 is 14 amino acids long. Germline trimming cut 3 bases from V and 8 bases from J; bases unmatched to any gene: 6. The CDR3 is CASSFAGGVEKLFF. The CDR3 nucleotides are TGTGCCAGCAGTTTTGCAGGGGGTGTAGAAAAACTGTTTTTT.